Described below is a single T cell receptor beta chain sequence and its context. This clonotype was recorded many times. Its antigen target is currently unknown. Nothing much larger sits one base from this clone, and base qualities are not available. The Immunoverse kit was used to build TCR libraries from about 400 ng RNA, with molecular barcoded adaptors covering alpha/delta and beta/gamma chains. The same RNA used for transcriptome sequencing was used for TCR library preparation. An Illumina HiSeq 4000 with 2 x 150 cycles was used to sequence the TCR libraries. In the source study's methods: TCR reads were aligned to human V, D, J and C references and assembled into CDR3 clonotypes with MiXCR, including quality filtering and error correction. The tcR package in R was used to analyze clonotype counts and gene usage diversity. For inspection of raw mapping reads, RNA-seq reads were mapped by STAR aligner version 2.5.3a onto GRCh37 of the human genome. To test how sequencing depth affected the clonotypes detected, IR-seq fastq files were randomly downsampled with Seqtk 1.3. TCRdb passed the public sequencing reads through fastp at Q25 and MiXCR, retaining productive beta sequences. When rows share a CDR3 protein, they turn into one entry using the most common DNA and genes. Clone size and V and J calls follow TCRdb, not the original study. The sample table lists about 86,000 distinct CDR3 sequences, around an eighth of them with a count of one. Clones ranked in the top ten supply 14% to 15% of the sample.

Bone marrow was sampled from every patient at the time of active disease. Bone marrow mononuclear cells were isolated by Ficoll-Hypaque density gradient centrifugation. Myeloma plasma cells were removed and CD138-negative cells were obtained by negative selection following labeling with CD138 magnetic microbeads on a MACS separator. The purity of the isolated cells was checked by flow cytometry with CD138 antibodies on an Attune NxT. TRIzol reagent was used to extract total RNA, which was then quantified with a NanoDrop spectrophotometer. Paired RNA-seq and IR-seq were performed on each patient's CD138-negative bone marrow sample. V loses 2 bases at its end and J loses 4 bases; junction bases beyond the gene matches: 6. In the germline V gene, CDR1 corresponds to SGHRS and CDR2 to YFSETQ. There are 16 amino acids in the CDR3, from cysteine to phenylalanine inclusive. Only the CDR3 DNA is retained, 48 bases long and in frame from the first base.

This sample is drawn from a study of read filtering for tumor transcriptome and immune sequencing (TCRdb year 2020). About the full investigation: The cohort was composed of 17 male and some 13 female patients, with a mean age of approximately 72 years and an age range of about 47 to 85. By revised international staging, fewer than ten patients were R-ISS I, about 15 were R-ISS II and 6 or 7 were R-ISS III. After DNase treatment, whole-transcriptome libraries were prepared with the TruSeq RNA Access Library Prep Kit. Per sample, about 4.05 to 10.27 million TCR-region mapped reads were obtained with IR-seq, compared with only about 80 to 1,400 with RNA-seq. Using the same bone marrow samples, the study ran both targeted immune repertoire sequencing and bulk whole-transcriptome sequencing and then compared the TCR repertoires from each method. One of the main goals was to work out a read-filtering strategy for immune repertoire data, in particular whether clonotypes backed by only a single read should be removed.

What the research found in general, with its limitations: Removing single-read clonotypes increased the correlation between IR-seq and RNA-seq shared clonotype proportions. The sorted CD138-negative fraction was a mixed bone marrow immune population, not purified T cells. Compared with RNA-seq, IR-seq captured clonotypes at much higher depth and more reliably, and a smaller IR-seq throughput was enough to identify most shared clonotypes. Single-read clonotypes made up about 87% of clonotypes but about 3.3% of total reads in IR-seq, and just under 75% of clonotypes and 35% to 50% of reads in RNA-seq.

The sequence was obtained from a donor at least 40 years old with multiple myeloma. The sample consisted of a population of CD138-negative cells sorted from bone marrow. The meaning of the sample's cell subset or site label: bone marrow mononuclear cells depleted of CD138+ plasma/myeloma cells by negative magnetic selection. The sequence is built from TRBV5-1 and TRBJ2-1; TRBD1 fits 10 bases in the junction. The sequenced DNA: TGCGCCAGCAGCTTCCCCCCGGGACAGGGGTACAATGAGCAGTTCTTC. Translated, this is CASSFPPGQGYNEQFF.